The present TCR beta chain was sequenced within a study of CD8+ T cells in alopecia areata. Germline V lookup: CDR1 SEHNR, CDR2 FQNEAQ (reference sequence). This CDR3 has 15 amino acids. Trimming removed 1 base from V and 1 base from J, with 10 bases in between. Extraction and reverse transcription of RNA yielded cDNA as the sequencing template. Clones were sequenced by immunoSEQ multiplex PCR, and TCRdb holds only the in-frame ones, with some missing. The repertoire holds about 64,000 clones, roughly 40% seen once, with 51% in the top ten. Source material: NKG2D-low CD8+ T cells sorted from blood. This receptor was taken from a human donor with alopecia areata. The chain links TRBV7-9 to TRBJ2-5; unclear D gene. CDR3 sequence (DNA): TGTGCCAGCAGCTTAGGCCCGACCACCCAAGAGACCCAGTACTTC. It yields the protein CASSLGPTTQETQYF.